This TCR beta chain was sequenced during a study of blood T cell repertoires in COVID-19 (dated by TCRdb to between 2020 and 2021). For context, the study as a whole: The collaborator samples originated in the United States, Italy and Spain and spanned the acute and convalescent phases of COVID-19. The prospective study material was composed of cDNA or gDNA derived from T cells, B-cell-depleted T cells, or PBMCs. Deeply sampled blood TCRbeta repertoires from subjects exposed to, actively infected with, or recovered from COVID-19 were included in the dataset. The repertoires were made available in a free public database intended to serve as a resource for research on the immune response to SARS-CoV-2. Samples were obtained from the ongoing ImmuneRACE study (first 160 participants) and from 950 to 1,500 subjects provided by 6 global collaborators. The sample metadata nearly always contained a de-identified subject ID, COVID-19 status, age in years and sex. Where available, HLA class I and class II types were taken from metadata supplied by the sample provider and were not determined by assay-based typing.

What the work shows at the level of the full study, not this receptor alone: How much clinical and demographic metadata was included differed by source and by participant, and the metadata was provided uncurated.

Participants in the prospective study were aged about 18 to 95 years, lived in 24 United States geographic areas, and enrolled through a virtual design. To assign participants to cohorts, the prospective study relied on clinical history that participants themselves reported in a screening survey and a study questionnaire. Recovered participants in ImmuneRACE Cohort 3 were defined by two consecutive negative NP/OP PCR tests, clearance by a healthcare professional, or resolution of symptoms. In the prospective study, mobile phlebotomists collected whole blood, serum and a nasopharyngeal or oropharyngeal swab from each participant. Participants in the prospective study had the option to provide additional blood draws and questionnaires over a roughly 2-month period. Blood samples from the prospective study were shipped frozen or at room temperature prior to DNA extraction. TCRbeta CDR3 regions were amplified from genomic DNA by means of the immunoSEQ Assay, a bias-controlled multiplex PCR. In the paper's pipeline: The number of nucleated cells in each sample was estimated from the amplification of reference gene primers within the assay. To quantify the absolute abundance of each unique TCRbeta CDR3 rearrangement, sequence reads were collapsed and filtered. Productive Simpson clonality was computed per sample as the square root of Simpson's diversity index over productive rearrangements. TCRdb re-hosts the immuneACCESS table, in-frame sequences only. Its copies lack some clones; in the studies checked, an unresolved V gene accounts for under half of them, and the cause for the rest is not known. For V, J and clone size, that table is used; D and trimming come from the DNA. In all, the sample holds around 400,000 clones, and just under 90% of those were seen once. The ten largest clonotypes hold 1.7% of the sample.

This clone was counted many times. Its recognized antigen is unknown. Base quality data are lacking; no much larger clone is found one base away. The sample taken for sequencing was PBMCs or T cells enriched from blood (not recorded which). The TCR sequence derives from a woman aged 25 to 39 who had recovered from COVID-19.

The CDR3 has the sequence CASRTQGVLPGELFF. Here is the DNA: TGTGCCAGCAGGACACAGGGGGTTCTTCCCGGGGAGCTGTTTTTT. The chain is encoded by TRBV27 joined to TRBJ2-2, and TRBD1 matches 8 of the central bases. The cysteine opens and the phenylalanine closes a CDR3 of 15 amino acids. Only the CDR3 portion is preserved as DNA: 45 bases, with reading frame beginning at the first base. In the germline V gene (reference sequence), CDR1 corresponds to MNHEY and CDR2 to SMNVEV. For this chain, trimming is 6 bases at the V end and 6 bases at the J end, and the number of junction bases without a gene match is 9.